This T cell receptor beta chain is from a study of T cells in Graves' hyperthyroidism and ophthalmopathy. RNA transcripts served as the template for amplifying TCR beta CDR3 regions. The HTBI primer set served for first-round RT-PCR of the TCR CDR3. MiXCR was run by TCRdb on the multiplex PCR reads, yielding one entry per CDR3 protein. The table includes 500,000 to 800,000 distinct CDR3 sequences, 45% detected once. The CDR3 extends over 14 amino acids. Trimming removed 0 bases at V and 2 bases at J, with 8 bases between. Germline loops: CDR1 SNHLY, CDR2 FYNNEI. Sequences were obtained from peripheral blood or thyroid tissue (not recorded which). This chain joins TRBV2 and TRBJ2-7, with D hard to call. The receptor comes from an adult man with Graves' disease, either hyperthyroidism or ophthalmopathy (not recorded which). In DNA form, the CDR3 reads TGTGCCAGCAGTGAAGCGCTTTGGGCCTACGAGCAGTACTTC. This translates into CASSEALWAYEQYF.